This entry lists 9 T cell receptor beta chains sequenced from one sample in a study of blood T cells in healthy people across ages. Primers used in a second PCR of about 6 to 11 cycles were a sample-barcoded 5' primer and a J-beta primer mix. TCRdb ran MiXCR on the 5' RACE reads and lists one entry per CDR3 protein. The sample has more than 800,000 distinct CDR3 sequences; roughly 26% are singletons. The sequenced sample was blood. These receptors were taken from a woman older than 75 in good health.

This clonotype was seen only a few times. The CDR3 nucleotides are TGTGCCAGCGCAATCCGTGTTGCTTACAATGAGCAGTTCTTC. It is translated as CASAIRVAYNEQFF. The V and J genes are TRBV12-3 or TRBV12-4 and TRBJ2-1; D gene ambiguous. V was shortened by 8 bases and J by 4 bases, with 15 bases between the two germline ends. The CDR3 sequence is 14 residues long.

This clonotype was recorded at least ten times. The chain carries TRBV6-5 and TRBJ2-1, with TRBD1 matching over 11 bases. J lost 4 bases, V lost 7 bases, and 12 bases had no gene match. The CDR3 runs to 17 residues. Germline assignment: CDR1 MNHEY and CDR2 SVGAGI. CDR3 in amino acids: CASNKQRTGGRYNEQFF. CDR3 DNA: TGTGCCAGCAACAAACAGCGGACAGGGGGCCGTTACAATGAGCAGTTCTTC.

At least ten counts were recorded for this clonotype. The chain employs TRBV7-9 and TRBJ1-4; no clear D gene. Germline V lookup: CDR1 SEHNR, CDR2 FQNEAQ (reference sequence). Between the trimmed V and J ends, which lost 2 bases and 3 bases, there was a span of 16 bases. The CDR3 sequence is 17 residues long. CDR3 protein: CASSLSSRFGANEKLFF. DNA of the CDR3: TGTGCCAGCAGCTTATCAAGTCGGTTTGGGGCTAATGAAAAACTGTTTTTT.

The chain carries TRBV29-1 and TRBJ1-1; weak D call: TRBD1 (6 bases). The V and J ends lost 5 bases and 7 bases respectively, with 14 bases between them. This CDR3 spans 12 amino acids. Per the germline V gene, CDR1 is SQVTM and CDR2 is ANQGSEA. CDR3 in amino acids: CSVSRQASEAFF. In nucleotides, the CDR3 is TGCAGCGTTTCCAGACAGGCCAGTGAAGCTTTCTTT.

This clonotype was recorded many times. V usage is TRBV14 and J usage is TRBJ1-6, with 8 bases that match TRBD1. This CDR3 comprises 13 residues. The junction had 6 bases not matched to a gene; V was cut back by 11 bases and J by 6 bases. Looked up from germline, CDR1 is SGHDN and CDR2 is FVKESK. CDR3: CASSDRANSPLHF. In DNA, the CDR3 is TGTGCCTCCTCGGACAGGGCTAATTCACCCCTCCACTTT. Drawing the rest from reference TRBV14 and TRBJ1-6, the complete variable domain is EAGVTQFPSHSVIEKGQTVTLRCDPISGHDNLYWYRRVMGKEIKFLLHFVKESKQDESGMPNNRFLAERTGGTYSTLKVQPAELEDSGVYFCASSDRANSPLHFGNGTRLTVT.

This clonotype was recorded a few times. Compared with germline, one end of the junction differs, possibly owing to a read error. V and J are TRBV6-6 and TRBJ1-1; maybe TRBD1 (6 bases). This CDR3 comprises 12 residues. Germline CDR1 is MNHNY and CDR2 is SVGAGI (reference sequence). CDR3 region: CASSYYRDEAFF. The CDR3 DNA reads TGTGCCAGCAGCTACTACAGGGATGAAGCTTTCTTT.

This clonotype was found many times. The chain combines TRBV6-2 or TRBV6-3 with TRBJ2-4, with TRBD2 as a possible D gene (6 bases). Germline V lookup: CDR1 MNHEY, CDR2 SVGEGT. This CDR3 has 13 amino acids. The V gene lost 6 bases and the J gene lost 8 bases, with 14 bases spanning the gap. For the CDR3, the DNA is TGTGCCAGCAGGCAACTAGCACGAGACATTCAGTACTTC. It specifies CASRQLARDIQYF.

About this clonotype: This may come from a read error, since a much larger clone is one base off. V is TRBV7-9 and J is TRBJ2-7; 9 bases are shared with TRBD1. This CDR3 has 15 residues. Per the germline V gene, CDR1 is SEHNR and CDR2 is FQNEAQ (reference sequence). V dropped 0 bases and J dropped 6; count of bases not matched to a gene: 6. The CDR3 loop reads CASSLATTGGSEQYF. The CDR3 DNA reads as TGTGCCAGCAGCTTAGCGACGACAGGGGGATCCGAGCAGTACTTC.

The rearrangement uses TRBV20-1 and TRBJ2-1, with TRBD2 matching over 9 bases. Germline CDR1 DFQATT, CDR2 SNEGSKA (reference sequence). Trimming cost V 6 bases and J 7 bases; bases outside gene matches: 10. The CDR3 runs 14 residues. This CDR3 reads CSAETSGIGNEQFF. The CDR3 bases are TGCAGTGCGGAGACTAGCGGTATAGGTAATGAGCAGTTCTTC.